The 21 T cell receptor beta chains presented below share a single source sample, sequenced in a study of T cell changes during pregnancy in multiple sclerosis. Profiling relied on immunoSEQ multiplex PCR, and the TCRdb table lists in-frame clones only, not all of them. The data contain 25,000 to 35,000 clones, 89% of them singletons. The specimen comprised CD4+ T cells from peripheral blood mononuclear cells, sampled in the second trimester of pregnancy. The receptors come from a female donor with multiple sclerosis, enrolled in a pregnancy study.

This chain connects TRBV9 to TRBJ2-3, with D unclear. The CDR3 contains 13 residues. Germline V gene sequence: CDR1 SGDLS, CDR2 YYNGEE. The ends were cut back, 0 bases at V and 5 bases at J, with 7 bases in the middle. CDR3 amino acids: CASSVATRDTQYF. The CDR3 nucleotides read TGTGCCAGCAGCGTAGCTACGAGAGATACGCAGTATTTT.

This sequence joins TRBV30 and TRBJ1-5; 12 nucleotides line up with TRBD1. V lost 2 bases to trimming and J lost 12 bases; unmatched junction nucleotides: 5. Germline-derived CDR1 and CDR2 are GTSNPN and SVGIG (reference sequence). There are 13 residues in the CDR3. In DNA, the CDR3 is TGTGCCTGGAGTCCGGGACAGGGGGCTAACCAGCATTTT. Protein: CAWSPGQGANQHF. Using reference TRBV30 and TRBJ1-5 for the parts outside the CDR3, the full variable domain is SQTIHQWPATLVQPVGSPLSLECTVEGTSNPNLYWYRQAAGRGLQLLFYSVGIGQISSEVPQNLSASRPQDRQFILSSKKLLLSDSGFYLCAWSPGQGANQHFGDGTRLSIL.

The genes are TRBV5-1 and TRBJ2-3; 9 nucleotides agree with TRBD2. This CDR3 comprises 18 residues. Germline V CDR1 and CDR2: SGHRS, YFSETQ. The V segment lost 0 bases and the J segment 0 bases; nucleotides outside the gene matches: 8. CDR3 DNA sequence: TGCGCCAGCAGCTTGGGGTCGGCGGGGGGGCCAAGCACAGATACGCAGTATTTT. It codes for CASSLGSAGGPSTDTQYF.

The chain links TRBV9 to TRBJ2-7; a possible D gene is TRBD1 (6 bases). Germline CDR1 reads SGDLS; CDR2 reads YYNGEE. The CDR3 extends over 14 amino acids. V shed 4 bases and J shed 4 bases, with 15 bases lying between them. This CDR3 reads CASSLQGSSYEQYF. The CDR3, as DNA: TGTGCCAGCAGCCTACAGGGATCCTCGTACGAGCAGTACTTC.

Details on this clone: The same CDR3 can be traced to other DNA sequences in this sample. The V and J genes are TRBV30 and TRBJ1-2; TRBD1 agrees at 7 bases. In germline, CDR1 is GTSNPN, CDR2 SVGIG (reference sequence). CDR3 length: 13 amino acids. The junction had 7 bases not matched to a gene; V was cut back by 5 bases and J by 4 bases. This chain's CDR3 is CAWGRDRPYGYTF. The CDR3 nucleotides are TGTGCCTGGGGCCGGGACAGACCCTATGGCTACACCTTC.

Regarding this clone: The junction does not match germline at one end; this may be a read error. V and J are TRBV7-7 and TRBJ2-5; TRBD2 matches 13 bases. This CDR3 comprises 16 residues. CDR1 and CDR2 from the germline V gene are SSHAT and FNYEAQ (reference sequence). The CDR3 is CASSLATSGGQETQYF. The CDR3 DNA follows: TGTGCTAGCAGCTTAGCGACTAGCGGGGGGCAAGAGACCCAGTACTTC.

This clone is medium-sized. The chain carries TRBV2 and TRBJ1-1, with TRBD1 as a possible D gene (6 bases). The V gene's germline CDR1 is SNHLY and CDR2 FYNNEI. V lost 5 bases and J lost 10, with 11 bases in between. The CDR3 sequence is 11 residues long. The CDR3 region is CASSPQGRAFF. The CDR3 nucleotides read TGTGCCAGCAGTCCACAGGGAAGAGCTTTCTTT.

This clone has a single count. The chain couples TRBV9 to TRBJ1-3; D is unclear. V was shortened by 3 bases and J by 1 base, with 11 bases between the two germline ends. Germline CDR1 and CDR2: SGDLS and YYNGEE. The CDR3 has 15 residues. The CDR3 loop is CASSAGGSSGNTIYF. As DNA, the CDR3 is TGTGCCAGCAGCGCGGGTGGAAGTTCTGGAAACACCATATATTTT.

The CDR3 region is CASSLGGEGETQYF. CDR3 coding DNA: TGTGCCAGCAGCTTAGGGGGAGAAGGGGAGACCCAGTACTTC. The chain recombines TRBV11-3 with TRBJ2-5; D may be TRBD2 (5 bases). Deletions cut 1 base from V and 5 bases from J, with 11 bases between. This CDR3 contains 14 residues. CDR1 and CDR2 (germline): SGHNT, YENEEA.

The rearrangement joins TRBV9 to TRBJ2-1, with a weak D call TRBD2 (7 bases). The CDR3 loop spans 16 amino acids. V was pared by 0 bases and J by 8 bases, with 18 bases between. Germline V gene sequence: CDR1 SGDLS, CDR2 YYNGEE. As DNA, the CDR3 is TGTGCCAGCAGCGTAGGAGGACTAGGGGGGTTGGATGAGCAGTTCTTC. Its translation is CASSVGGLGGLDEQFF.

CDR3: CAWSVLGGPSYEQYF. CDR3 DNA sequence: TGTGCCTGGAGTGTACTAGGGGGCCCCTCCTACGAGCAGTACTTC. The V and J genes are TRBV30 and TRBJ2-7; 7 bases match TRBD1. The CDR3 runs 15 residues. Germline lookup yields CDR1 GTSNPN and CDR2 SVGIG (reference sequence). V was clipped by 0 bases and J by 0 bases; unmatched bases: 5.

This chain uses TRBV28 with TRBJ2-7; a weak D match, TRBD1 (6 bases). V was shortened by 6 bases and J by 7 bases, with 22 bases between the two germline ends. CDR1 and CDR2 (germline): MDHEN, SYDVKM. This CDR3 region has 15 residues. The CDR3 sequence: CASSSDRPPFIEQYF. CDR3 coding DNA: TGTGCCAGCAGCTCCGACAGGCCTCCATTTATTGAGCAGTACTTC.

The V and J genes are TRBV7-9 and TRBJ2-4, with a possible D match to TRBD2 (6 bases). The V gene's germline CDR1 is SEHNR and CDR2 FQNEAQ (reference sequence). The CDR3 has 14 amino acids. The germline V and J ends were trimmed by 2 bases and 3 bases, with 8 bases remaining between them. DNA for the CDR3: TGTGCCAGCAGCTTATCGGAGGGCAAAAACATTCAGTACTTC. Its protein product is CASSLSEGKNIQYF.

The chain joins TRBV11-3 to TRBJ2-7; unclear D gene. Germline loops: CDR1 SGHNT, CDR2 YENEEA. This CDR3 has 13 residues. V was clipped by 1 base and J by 6 bases, with 10 bases between them. The CDR3 coding sequence is TGTGCCAGCAGCTTAGCTCCGGGTCGCGAGCAGTACTTC. Translating it yields CASSLAPGREQYF.

The rearrangement joins TRBV4-3 to TRBJ2-3, with 7 bases identical to TRBD2. CDR1 LGHNA and CDR2 YSLEER come from the germline V gene. The CDR3 consists of 17 residues. Trimming removed 1 base from V and 8 bases from J; junction bases left unmatched: 15. CDR3 loop: CASSQGKWAGPGGTQYF. The CDR3 DNA follows: TGCGCCAGCAGCCAAGGGAAATGGGCGGGCCCGGGGGGTACGCAGTATTTT.

The chain carries TRBV5-6 and TRBJ2-7, with D unresolved. The CDR3 runs 13 residues. Per the germline V gene, CDR1 is SGHDT and CDR2 is YYEEEE. The germline V and J ends were trimmed by 0 bases and 2 bases, with 6 bases remaining between them. CDR3 DNA sequence: TGTGCCAGCAGCTTGGTACTTACCTACGAGCAGTACTTC. It yields the protein CASSLVLTYEQYF.

CDR3 sequence reads: CASSLLRTAVDGELFF. For the CDR3, the DNA is TGTGCCAGCAGCTTGCTCAGGACAGCCGTAGACGGGGAGCTGTTTTTT. The chain carries TRBV7-3 and TRBJ2-2, with D possibly matching TRBD1 (6 bases). V was cut by 3 bases and J by 7 bases, with 18 bases left in between. The CDR3 consists of 16 residues. Germline lookup yields CDR1 SGHTA and CDR2 FQGTGA.

A few counts support this clone. This chain connects TRBV29-1 to TRBJ2-1; possibly TRBD1 for D (6 bases). Trimming stripped 1 base from V and 10 bases from J, with 14 bases between. This CDR3 is built from 13 residues. The germline V gene encodes CDR1 SQVTM and CDR2 ANQGSEA. CDR3 region: CSVEGQGFSEQFF. In DNA, the CDR3 is TGCAGCGTTGAAGGGCAGGGGTTCAGCGAGCAGTTCTTC.

V and J are TRBV7-6 and TRBJ2-2; D gene uncertain. CDR3 length equals 14 residues. V gave up 1 base and J gave up 0 bases, with 3 bases separating them. Germline CDR1 reads SGHVS; CDR2 reads FNYEAQ. DNA for the CDR3: TGTGCCAGCAGCTTAGTAACGAACACCGGGGAGCTGTTTTTT. Its translation: CASSLVTNTGELFF.

The chain has TRBV7-2 and TRBJ2-7; D perhaps matches TRBD1 (5 bases). CDR3 size: 15 residues. V was cut by 5 bases and J by 2 bases, with 16 bases left in between. Per the germline V gene, CDR1 is SGHTA and CDR2 is FQGNSA. CDR3 amino acids: CASSPHTGPPYEQYF. Here the CDR3 DNA reads TGTGCCAGCAGCCCCCACACAGGACCCCCCTACGAGCAGTACTTC. The full variable domain, its missing parts supplied by reference TRBV7-2 and TRBJ2-7, is GAGVSQSPSNKVTEKGKDVELRCDPISGHTALYWYRQSLGQGLEFLIYFQGNSAPDKSGLPSDRFSAERTGGSVSTLTIQRTQQEDSAVYLCASSPHTGPPYEQYFGPGTRLTVT.

This clone appeared a single time. The chain is built from TRBV19 and TRBJ2-7, with 8 positions matching TRBD2. The V and J ends lost 3 bases and 4 bases, in that order; junction bases with no gene match: 11. The germline V gene has CDR1 LNHDA and CDR2 SQIVND (reference sequence). The CDR3 contains 16 residues. The CDR3 sequence is CASSISGVGTRYEQYF. The CDR3 coding sequence is TGTGCCAGTAGTATTTCAGGCGTCGGGACTAGGTACGAGCAGTACTTC.